The 29 T cell receptor beta chains below come from one sample, sequenced in a study of beta chain features in type 1 diabetes. General study points: Shorter TCRB CDR3s, moderately but significantly so, were found in Type 1 diabetes patients in all four CD4+ subsets.

All of the isolated RNA was reverse transcribed, so expressed TCRB transcripts were sequenced. Sequenced by immunoSEQ multiplex PCR; TCRdb stores in-frame clones only, minus some. The sample lists some 240,000 clones; 16% were seen once. These TCRs are of unknown antigen specificity. Sequencing was done on a sample of naive CD4+ T cells from blood. The source is a man between 25 and 39 years old with type 1 diabetes.

This clone was detected only a few times. The chain uses TRBV13 and TRBJ2-7, with D unresolved. The CDR3 spans 13 residues. Germline V gives CDR1 PRHDT, CDR2 FYEKMQ (reference sequence). The V and J ends lost 3 bases and 7 bases respectively, with 13 bases between them. Here the CDR3 DNA reads TGTGCCAGCAGCTTCAAGGACGTAGTTGAGCAGTACTTC. This gives the protein CASSFKDVVEQYF.

The chain is built from TRBV5-4 and TRBJ2-3, with TRBD2 matching over 12 bases. The trim removed 4 bases at V and 3 bases at J, leaving 6 bases unmatched. In germline, CDR1 is SGHNT, CDR2 YYREEE (reference sequence). This CDR3 region has 16 residues. DNA of the CDR3: TGTGCCAGCAGCGAGAGACTAGCGGGAGTGACAGATACGCAGTATTTT. Its protein product is CASSERLAGVTDTQYF.

This clone has a count of ten or more. The V call is TRBV30, the J call TRBJ2-6; 9 bases are a match to TRBD1. This CDR3 region has 15 residues. Germline V gene lookup returns CDR1 GTSNPN and CDR2 SVGIG (reference sequence). V lost 8 bases to trimming and J lost 2 bases; unmatched junction nucleotides: 7. Written as DNA, the CDR3 is TGTGCCCTGGGACAGGGTGACCCTGGGGCCAACGTCCTGACTTTC. Translation: CALGQGDPGANVLTF.

The rearrangement links TRBV28 to TRBJ2-3; 8 positions agree with TRBD2. Germline V gives CDR1 MDHEN, CDR2 SYDVKM. This CDR3 comprises 13 residues. With V trimmed by 10 bases and J by 4 bases, 7 bases remained unmatched. The CDR3 protein is CATSPGGPDTQYF. CDR3 nucleotide sequence: TGTGCCACCTCTCCGGGAGGGCCAGATACGCAGTATTTT.

This clone has more than one count but fewer than ten. This chain links TRBV5-1 with TRBJ2-1; unclear D gene. The CDR3 is 15 amino acids. The V gene lost 4 bases and the J gene lost 6 bases, with 17 bases spanning the gap. CDR1 and CDR2 from the germline V gene are SGHRS and YFSETQ. CDR3 protein: CASSLDDFLSNEQFF. The DNA for the CDR3 is TGCGCCAGCAGCCTGGACGATTTTCTCAGCAATGAGCAGTTCTTC.

This clone occurred a few times. The CDR3 spells CASSSGTGGYNEQFF. The CDR3 nucleotides read TGTGCCAGCAGTTCAGGGACAGGGGGTTACAATGAGCAGTTCTTC. The chain employs TRBV28 and TRBJ2-1; 11 positions match TRBD1. Germline lookup yields CDR1 MDHEN and CDR2 SYDVKM. V lost 4 bases to trimming and J lost 4 bases; unmatched junction nucleotides: 3. The CDR3 runs 15 residues.

This clone has a handful of counts. The rearrangement uses TRBV4-1 and TRBJ2-7; 10 nucleotides line up with TRBD2. The CDR3 spans 15 residues. Germline assignment: CDR1 MGHRA and CDR2 YSYEKL. V shed 4 bases, J shed 4 bases, and the junction held 7 bases outside the gene matches. The CDR3 bases are TGCGCCAGCAGCCCCCGGACTAGCGGTTTTTACGAGCAGTACTTC. This codes for CASSPRTSGFYEQYF.

This chain links TRBV29-1 with TRBJ1-1, with D unclear. CDR3 size: 14 residues. Germline CDR1 reads SQVTM; CDR2 reads ANQGSEA. V dropped 5 bases and J dropped 1 base, with 14 bases sitting between them. The CDR3 DNA reads as TGCAGCGTTATTAGCCGGGCCCCGAACACTGAAGCTTTCTTT. Its protein is CSVISRAPNTEAFF.

This clone was detected a few times. This sequence joins TRBV29-1 and TRBJ1-1; TRBD1 might be the D (5 bases). CDR3 size: 11 residues. The V end was cut by 3 bases, the J end by 11 bases, with 13 bases between. Germline V gene data show CDR1 as SQVTM and CDR2 as ANQGSEA. The CDR3 loop is CSVDARTPAFF. DNA for the CDR3: TGCAGCGTTGATGCCCGGACACCCGCTTTCTTT.

This clone was recorded a few times. The genes are TRBV7-2 and TRBJ2-1; no reliable D call. CDR1 and CDR2 from the germline V gene are SGHTA and FQGNSA. The CDR3 spans 15 residues. V lost 3 bases and J 5 bases, leaving 14 bases between the germline ends. This CDR3 reads CASSFPWVANNEQFF. The CDR3 bases are TGTGCCAGCAGCTTCCCCTGGGTGGCGAACAATGAGCAGTTCTTC.

Only a few counts were recorded for this clone. The chain is built from TRBV14 and TRBJ2-5; D is unclear. Trimming removed 4 bases at V and 5 bases at J, with 14 bases between. Germline V gene lookup returns CDR1 SGHDN and CDR2 FVKESK. This CDR3 is built from 14 residues. This chain's CDR3 is CASSPRTPRETQYF. The CDR3 nucleotides are TGTGCCAGCAGCCCTCGGACCCCGAGGGAGACCCAGTACTTC.

In its sample, this clone was seen a few times. The CDR3 coding sequence is TGTGCCAGCAGCTTTAGCGGGAGTCGGCTCTACGAGCAGTACTTC. Its translation: CASSFSGSRLYEQYF. The J gene is TRBJ2-7, the V gene TRBV11-2; 9 nucleotides match TRBD2. J lost 3 bases, V lost 3 bases, and 6 bases had no gene match. The CDR3 has 15 residues. CDR1 and CDR2 (germline): SGHAT, FQNNGV. The full variable domain, completed using reference TRBV11-2 and TRBJ2-7, is EAGVAQSPRYKIIEKRQSVAFWCNPISGHATLYWYQQILGQGPKLLIQFQNNGVVDDSQLPKDRFSAERLKGVDSTLKIQPAKLEDSAVYLCASSFSGSRLYEQYFGPGTRLTVT.

This clone was recorded a few times. J is TRBJ2-1 and V is TRBV25-1; D is possibly TRBD1 (6 bases). Trimming took 5 bases from V and 4 from J, leaving 15 bases between them. The germline CDR1 and CDR2 sequences are MGHDK and SYGVNS. The CDR3 totals 15 residues. DNA of the CDR3: TGTGCCAGCAGTCCCCTGGACAGTAGTTACAATGAGCAGTTCTTC. Translation gives CASSPLDSSYNEQFF.

As to this clone: This CDR3 is also generated by other DNA sequences in the sample. The rearrangement uses TRBV30 and TRBJ1-1; possible D gene TRBD1, 6 bases. The CDR3 spans 13 residues. Germline V gives CDR1 GTSNPN, CDR2 SVGIG (reference sequence). V lost 3 bases, J lost 0 bases, and 8 bases lay in between. The CDR3 DNA sequence: TGTGCCTGGAGCGGACAGCTGAACACTGAAGCTTTCTTT. This gives the protein CAWSGQLNTEAFF.

This clone has more than one count but fewer than ten. This chain connects TRBV10-1 to TRBJ2-3, with TRBD1 matching over 9 bases. With 4 bases clipped from V and 4 bases from J, the junction kept 6 bases outside the gene matches. This CDR3 spans 15 amino acids. In germline, CDR1 is WNHNN, CDR2 SYGVQD (reference sequence). The CDR3: CASSGRTGEADTQYF. CDR3 DNA sequence: TGCGCCAGCAGTGGGCGGACAGGGGAAGCAGATACGCAGTATTTT.

The J gene is TRBJ2-3, the V gene TRBV29-1; TRBD2 is a possible D gene (6 bases). This CDR3 region has 13 residues. V lost 8 bases and J 5 bases, leaving 17 bases between the germline ends. Per germline, CDR1 SQVTM and CDR2 ANQGSEA. Here the CDR3 DNA reads TGCAGCTCTCGAGGTGGGGGGAGAGATACGCAGTATTTT. Protein: CSSRGGGRDTQYF.

This rearrangement joins TRBV18 to TRBJ2-7; no definite D call. V dropped 4 bases and J dropped 4 bases, with 5 bases sitting between them. This CDR3 contains 11 residues. Per germline, CDR1 KGHSH and CDR2 LQKENI. CDR3 sequence (DNA): TGTGCCAGCTCACGGGAATACGAGCAGTACTTC. Translated, it gives CASSREYEQYF.

This clone was recorded a few times. The rearrangement uses TRBV18 and TRBJ2-7; TRBD1 aligns across 7 bases. Losses at the gene ends were 0 bases for V and 5 bases for J; bases not matched to a gene: 4. This CDR3 spans 14 amino acids. Germline assignment: CDR1 KGHSH and CDR2 LQKENI. The CDR3 protein is CASSPPSGQDEQYF. The CDR3 nucleotides are TGTGCCAGCTCACCACCGTCTGGACAGGACGAGCAGTACTTC.

This clone was counted a few times. This chain connects TRBV30 to TRBJ2-3; 11 bases are a match to TRBD2. The CDR3 covers 16 residues. The junction had 2 bases not matched to a gene; V was cut back by 0 bases and J by 0 bases. The germline gives CDR1 GTSNPN, CDR2 SVGIG (reference sequence). CDR3: CAWSVGTSGSTDTQYF. The CDR3 nucleotides are TGTGCCTGGAGTGTAGGGACTAGCGGTAGCACAGATACGCAGTATTTT.

This clone showed up just a few times. The chain combines TRBV7-9 with TRBJ2-1; 12 nucleotides align to TRBD2. CDR3 length: 15 residues. CDR1 SEHNR and CDR2 FQNEAQ come from the germline V gene (reference sequence). Trimming at V came to 1 base and at J to 10 bases, leaving 5 bases not matched to a gene. The CDR3, as DNA: TGTGCCAGCAGCTTAGGACTAGCGGGAGAAGGCGAGCAGTTCTTC. This codes for CASSLGLAGEGEQFF.

The gene calls are TRBV6-5 and TRBJ2-7; D is unresolved. CDR3 length: 13 amino acids. V dropped 2 bases and J dropped 2 bases, with 7 bases sitting between them. Looked up from germline, CDR1 is MNHEY and CDR2 is SVGAGI. The CDR3 nucleotides are TGTGCCAGCAGTTACAGCCTAACCTACGAGCAGTACTTC. Residues: CASSYSLTYEQYF.

This clone came up a few times. This chain uses TRBV29-1 with TRBJ2-3, with unresolved D. Germline CDR1 SQVTM, CDR2 ANQGSEA. The CDR3 runs to 13 residues. V dropped 1 base and J dropped 6 bases, with 11 bases sitting between them. CDR3 sequence (DNA): TGCAGCGTTGAAGTAGGACGCCACGATACGCAGTATTTT. Its protein product is CSVEVGRHDTQYF.

This clone has a handful of counts. The rearrangement uses TRBV14 and TRBJ2-3; D gene ambiguous. V was clipped by 5 bases and J by 0 bases, with 12 bases between them. The CDR3 extends over 15 amino acids. The germline V gene has CDR1 SGHDN and CDR2 FVKESK. The CDR3 coding sequence is TGTGCCAGCAGCGTACGGACGGGCAGCACAGATACGCAGTATTTT. As protein: CASSVRTGSTDTQYF.

J is TRBJ2-1 and V is TRBV7-3; the D is unclear. The V and J ends lost 2 bases and 5 bases respectively, with 7 bases between them. The CDR3 extends over 13 amino acids. CDR1 is SGHTA and CDR2 is FQGTGA in the germline V gene. The CDR3 here is CASSLDGNNEQFF. The CDR3 nucleotides are TGTGCCAGCAGCTTAGATGGGAACAATGAGCAGTTCTTC. Combining the CDR3 with reference TRBV7-3 and TRBJ2-1 gives the whole variable domain GAGVSQTPSNKVTEKGKYVELRCDPISGHTALYWYRQSLGQGPEFLIYFQGTGAADDSGLPNDRFFAVRPEGSVSTLKIQRTERGDSAVYLCASSLDGNNEQFFGPGTRLTVL.

This chain links TRBV14 with TRBJ2-3, with 12 bases fitting TRBD2. The ends lost 7 bases at V and 4 bases at J; junction bases unmatched: 6. There are 15 residues in the CDR3. Germline V gives CDR1 SGHDN, CDR2 FVKESK. CDR3 region: CASNRLAGDADTQYF. CDR3 in DNA: TGTGCCAGCAACCGACTAGCGGGAGATGCAGATACGCAGTATTTT.

CDR3 in DNA: TGTGCCAGCAGAAGGACAGGGGGCTTCAATGAGCAGTTCTTC. This codes for CASRRTGGFNEQFF. The V gene is TRBV4-2, the J gene TRBJ2-1, with 11 positions matching TRBD1. V was pared by 6 bases and J by 6 bases, with 4 bases of the junction left unmatched. The CDR3 sequence is 14 residues long. The germline V gene encodes CDR1 LGHNA and CDR2 YNFKEQ.

In this sample, this clone turned up a few times. The rearrangement joins TRBV27 to TRBJ1-5; D remains ambiguous. This CDR3 comprises 12 residues. The V and J ends lost 5 bases and 3 bases respectively, with 5 bases between them. Germline values: CDR1 MNHEY, CDR2 SMNVEV (reference sequence). As DNA, the CDR3 is TGTGCCAGCAGTCTAGCCAATCAGCCCCAGCATTTT. Amino acid sequence: CASSLANQPQHF.

This clone was counted a few times. The chain combines TRBV7-2 with TRBJ2-1; D gene ambiguous. CDR1 is SGHTA and CDR2 is FQGNSA in the germline V gene. This CDR3 is 12 amino acids long. Trimming took off 2 bases at V and 2 bases at J, with 1 base between the two ends. CDR3 DNA: TGTGCCAGCAGCTTACCCTACAATGAGCAGTTCTTC. Protein: CASSLPYNEQFF.

The rearrangement uses TRBV25-1 and TRBJ2-5; D perhaps matches TRBD2 (6 bases). Between the trimmed V and J ends, which lost 3 bases and 4 bases, there was a span of 12 bases. The CDR3 is 14 amino acids. CDR1 is MGHDK, CDR2 SYGVNS, per germline. CDR3 bases: TGTGCCAGCAGTGATCCCCGGAGGGGAGAGACCCAGTACTTC. It is translated as CASSDPRRGETQYF.